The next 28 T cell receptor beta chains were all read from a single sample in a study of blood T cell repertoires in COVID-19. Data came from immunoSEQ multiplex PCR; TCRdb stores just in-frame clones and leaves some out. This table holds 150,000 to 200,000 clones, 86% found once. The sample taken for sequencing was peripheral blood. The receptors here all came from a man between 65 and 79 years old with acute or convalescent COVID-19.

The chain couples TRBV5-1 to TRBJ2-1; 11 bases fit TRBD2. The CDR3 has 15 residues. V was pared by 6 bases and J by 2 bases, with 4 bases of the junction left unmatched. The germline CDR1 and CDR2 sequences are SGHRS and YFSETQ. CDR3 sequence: CASTLAGGTYNEQFF. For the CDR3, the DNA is TGCGCCAGCACCCTAGCGGGAGGTACCTACAATGAGCAGTTCTTC.

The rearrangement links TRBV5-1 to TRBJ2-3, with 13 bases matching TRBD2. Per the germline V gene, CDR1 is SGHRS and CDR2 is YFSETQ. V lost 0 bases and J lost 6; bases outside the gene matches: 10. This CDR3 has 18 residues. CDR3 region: CASSLAITSGRAGDTQYF. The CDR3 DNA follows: TGCGCCAGCAGCTTGGCGATAACTAGCGGGAGGGCTGGGGATACGCAGTATTTT.

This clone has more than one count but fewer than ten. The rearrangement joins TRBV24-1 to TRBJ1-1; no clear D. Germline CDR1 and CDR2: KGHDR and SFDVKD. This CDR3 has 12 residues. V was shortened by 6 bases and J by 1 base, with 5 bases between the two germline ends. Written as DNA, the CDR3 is TGTGCCACCAGTAGCCGGAACACTGAAGCTTTCTTT. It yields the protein CATSSRNTEAFF.

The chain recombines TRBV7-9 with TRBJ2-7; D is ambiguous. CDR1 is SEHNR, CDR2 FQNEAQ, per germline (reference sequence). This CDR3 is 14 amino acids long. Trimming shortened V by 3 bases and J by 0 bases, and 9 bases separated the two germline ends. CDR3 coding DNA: TGTGCCAGCAGCTTCTTGGTCAGCTCCTACGAGCAGTACTTC. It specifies CASSFLVSSYEQYF. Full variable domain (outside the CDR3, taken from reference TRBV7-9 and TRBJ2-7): DTGVSQNPRHKITKRGQNVTFRCDPISEHNRLYWYRQTLGQGPEFLTYFQNEAQLEKSRLLSDRFSAERPKGSFSTLEIQRTEQGDSAMYLCASSFLVSSYEQYFGPGTRLTVT.

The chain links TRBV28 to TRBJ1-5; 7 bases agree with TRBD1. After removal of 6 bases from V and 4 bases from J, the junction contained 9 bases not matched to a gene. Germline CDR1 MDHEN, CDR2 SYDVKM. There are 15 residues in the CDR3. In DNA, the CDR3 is TGTGCCAGCAGCAGGCTTCCAGGGGGGAATCAGCCCCAGCATTTT. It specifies CASSRLPGGNQPQHF.

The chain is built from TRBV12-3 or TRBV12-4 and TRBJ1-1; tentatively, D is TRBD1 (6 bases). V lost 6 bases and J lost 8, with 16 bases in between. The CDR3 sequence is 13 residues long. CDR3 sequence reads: CASRAQGIGEAFF. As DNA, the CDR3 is TGTGCCAGCAGAGCACAGGGTATCGGCGAAGCTTTCTTT.

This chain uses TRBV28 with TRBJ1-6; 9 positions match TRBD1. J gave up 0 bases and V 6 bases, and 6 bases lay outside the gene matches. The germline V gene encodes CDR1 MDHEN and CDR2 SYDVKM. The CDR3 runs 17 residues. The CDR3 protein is CASSFGTGSSYNSPLHF. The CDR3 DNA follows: TGTGCCAGCAGCTTCGGGACAGGGAGCTCCTATAATTCACCCCTCCACTTT. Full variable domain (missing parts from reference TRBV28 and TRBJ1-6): DVKVTQSSRYLVKRTGEKVFLECVQDMDHENMFWYRQDPGLGLRLIYFSYDVKMKEKGDIPEGYSVSREKKERFSLILESASTNQTSMYLCASSFGTGSSYNSPLHFGNGTRLTVT.

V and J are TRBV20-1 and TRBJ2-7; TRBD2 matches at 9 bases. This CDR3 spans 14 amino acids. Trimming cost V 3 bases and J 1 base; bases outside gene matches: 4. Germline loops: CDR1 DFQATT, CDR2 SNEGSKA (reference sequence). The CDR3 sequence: CSASWTSASYEQYF. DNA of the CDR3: TGCAGTGCTAGTTGGACTAGCGCTTCCTACGAGCAGTACTTC.

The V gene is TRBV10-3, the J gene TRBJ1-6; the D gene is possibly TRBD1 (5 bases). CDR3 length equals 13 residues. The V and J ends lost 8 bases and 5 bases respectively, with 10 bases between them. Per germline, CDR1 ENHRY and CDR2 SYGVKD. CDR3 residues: CAIGGGNNSPLHF. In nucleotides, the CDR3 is TGTGCCATCGGGGGGGGTAATAATTCACCCCTCCACTTT.

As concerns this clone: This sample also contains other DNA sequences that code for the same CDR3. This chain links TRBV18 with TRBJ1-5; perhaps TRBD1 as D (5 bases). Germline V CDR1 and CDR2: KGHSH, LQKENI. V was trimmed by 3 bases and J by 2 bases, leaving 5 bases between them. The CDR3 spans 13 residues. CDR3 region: CASSPTGNQPQHF. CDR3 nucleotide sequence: TGTGCCAGCTCACCGACAGGCAATCAGCCCCAGCATTTT.

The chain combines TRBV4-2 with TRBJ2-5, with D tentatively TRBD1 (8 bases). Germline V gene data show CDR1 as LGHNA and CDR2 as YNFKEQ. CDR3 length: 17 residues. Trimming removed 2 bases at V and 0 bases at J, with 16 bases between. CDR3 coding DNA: TGTGCCAGCAGCCAACACCCGGGGGGACAGGACCAAGAGACCCAGTACTTC. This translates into CASSQHPGGQDQETQYF.

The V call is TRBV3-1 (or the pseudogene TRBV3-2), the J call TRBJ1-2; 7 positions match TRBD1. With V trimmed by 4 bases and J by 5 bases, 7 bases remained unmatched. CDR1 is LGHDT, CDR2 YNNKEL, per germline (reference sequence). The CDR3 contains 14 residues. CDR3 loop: CASSPGGGGYGYTF. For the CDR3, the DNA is TGTGCCAGCAGCCCAGGAGGGGGCGGTTATGGCTACACCTTC.

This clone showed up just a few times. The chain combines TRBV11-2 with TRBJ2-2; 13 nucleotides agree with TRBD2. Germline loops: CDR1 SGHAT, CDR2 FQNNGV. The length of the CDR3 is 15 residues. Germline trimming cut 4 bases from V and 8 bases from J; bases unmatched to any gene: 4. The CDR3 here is CASSSTSGGLGELFF. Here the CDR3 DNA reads TGTGCCAGCAGCTCGACTAGCGGGGGGCTGGGGGAGCTGTTTTTT.

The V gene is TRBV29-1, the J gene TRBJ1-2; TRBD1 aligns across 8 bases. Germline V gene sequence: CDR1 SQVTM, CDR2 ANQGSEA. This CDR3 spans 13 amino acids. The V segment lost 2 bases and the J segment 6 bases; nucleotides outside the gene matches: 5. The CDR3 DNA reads TGCAGCGTTGAACAGGGGGCGATAGATGGCTACACCTTC. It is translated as CSVEQGAIDGYTF.

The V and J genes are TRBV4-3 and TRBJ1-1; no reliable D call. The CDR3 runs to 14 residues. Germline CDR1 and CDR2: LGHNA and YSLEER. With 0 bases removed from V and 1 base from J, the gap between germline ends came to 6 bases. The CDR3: CASSQDPGNTEAFF. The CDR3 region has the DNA TGCGCCAGCAGCCAAGATCCGGGGAACACTGAAGCTTTCTTT.

The CDR3 DNA is TGTGCCAGCAGTGCCGGGGGGGCCTATGGCTACACCTTC. It encodes CASSAGGAYGYTF. This chain links TRBV2 with TRBJ1-2; D is possibly TRBD1 (6 bases). V was trimmed by 4 bases and J by 4 bases, leaving 10 bases between them. This CDR3 spans 13 amino acids. Germline assignment: CDR1 SNHLY and CDR2 FYNNEI.

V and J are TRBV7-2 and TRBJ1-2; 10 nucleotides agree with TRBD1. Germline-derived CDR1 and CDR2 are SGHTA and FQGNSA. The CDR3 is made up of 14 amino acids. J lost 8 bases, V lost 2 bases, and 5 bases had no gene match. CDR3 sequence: CASSLRQGAKGYTF. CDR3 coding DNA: TGTGCCAGCAGCTTACGACAGGGGGCTAAGGGCTACACCTTC.

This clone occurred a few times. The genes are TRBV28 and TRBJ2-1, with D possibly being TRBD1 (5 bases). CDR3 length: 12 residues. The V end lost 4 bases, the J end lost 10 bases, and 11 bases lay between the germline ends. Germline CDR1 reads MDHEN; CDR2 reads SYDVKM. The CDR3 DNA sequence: TGTGCCAGCAGTTCGACAGTTACAGAGCAGTTCTTC. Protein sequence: CASSSTVTEQFF.

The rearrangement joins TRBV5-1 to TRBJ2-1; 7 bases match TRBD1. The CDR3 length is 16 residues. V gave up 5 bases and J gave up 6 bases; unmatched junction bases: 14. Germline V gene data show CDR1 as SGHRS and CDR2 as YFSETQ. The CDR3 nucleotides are TGCGCCAGCAGAAAGAATAATGGACAGGCTCTCAATGAGCAGTTCTTC. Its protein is CASRKNNGQALNEQFF.

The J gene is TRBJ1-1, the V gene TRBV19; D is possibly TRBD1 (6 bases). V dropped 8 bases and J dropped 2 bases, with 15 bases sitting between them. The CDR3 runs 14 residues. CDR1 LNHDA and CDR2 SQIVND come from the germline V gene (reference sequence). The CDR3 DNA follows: TGTGCCAGTTCAGGGGACACTGTTAACACTGAAGCTTTCTTT. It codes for CASSGDTVNTEAFF.

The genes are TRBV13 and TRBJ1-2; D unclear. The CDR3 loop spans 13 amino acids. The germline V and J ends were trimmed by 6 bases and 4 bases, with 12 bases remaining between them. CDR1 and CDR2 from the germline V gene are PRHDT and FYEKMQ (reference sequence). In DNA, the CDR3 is TGTGCCAGCAGTGAGGGCCAACTCTATGGCTACACCTTC. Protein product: CASSEGQLYGYTF. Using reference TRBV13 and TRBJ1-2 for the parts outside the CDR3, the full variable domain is AAGVIQSPRHLIKEKRETATLKCYPIPRHDTVYWYQQGPGQDPQFLISFYEKMQSDKGSIPDRFSAQQFSDYHSELNMSSLELGDSALYFCASSEGQLYGYTFGSGTRLTVV.

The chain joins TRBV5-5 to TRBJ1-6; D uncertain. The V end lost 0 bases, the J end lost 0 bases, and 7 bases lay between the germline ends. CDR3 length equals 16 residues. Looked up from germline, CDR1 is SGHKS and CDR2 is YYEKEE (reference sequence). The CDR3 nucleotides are TGTGCCAGCAGCTTGGCCGGGAGCTCCTATAATTCACCCCTCCACTTT. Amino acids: CASSLAGSSYNSPLHF.

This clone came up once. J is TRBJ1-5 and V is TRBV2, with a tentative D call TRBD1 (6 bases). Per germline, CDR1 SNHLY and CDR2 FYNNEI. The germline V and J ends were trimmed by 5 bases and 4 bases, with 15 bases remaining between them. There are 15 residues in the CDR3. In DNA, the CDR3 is TGTGCCAGCAGTTCACCACAGGGTGGGAATCAGCCCCAGCATTTT. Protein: CASSSPQGGNQPQHF.

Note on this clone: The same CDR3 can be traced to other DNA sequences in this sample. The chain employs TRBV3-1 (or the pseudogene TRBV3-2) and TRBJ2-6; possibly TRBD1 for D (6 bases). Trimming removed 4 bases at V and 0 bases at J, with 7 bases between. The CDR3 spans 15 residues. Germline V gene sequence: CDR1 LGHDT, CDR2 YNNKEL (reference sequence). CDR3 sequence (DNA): TGTGCCAGCAGCCCACAGGGCTCTGGGGCCAACGTCCTGACTTTC. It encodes CASSPQGSGANVLTF.

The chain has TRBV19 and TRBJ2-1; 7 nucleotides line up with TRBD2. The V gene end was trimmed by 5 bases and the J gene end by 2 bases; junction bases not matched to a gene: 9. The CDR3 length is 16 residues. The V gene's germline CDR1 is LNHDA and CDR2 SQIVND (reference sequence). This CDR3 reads CASSDIAGTTYNEQFF. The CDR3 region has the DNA TGTGCCAGTAGTGACATTGCCGGGACTACCTACAATGAGCAGTTCTTC.

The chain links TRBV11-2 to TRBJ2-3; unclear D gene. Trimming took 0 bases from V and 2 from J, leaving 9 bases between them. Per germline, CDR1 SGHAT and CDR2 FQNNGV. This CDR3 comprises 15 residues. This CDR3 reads CASSLEGYSTDTQYF. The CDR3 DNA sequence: TGTGCCAGCAGCTTAGAGGGCTACTCCACAGATACGCAGTATTTT.

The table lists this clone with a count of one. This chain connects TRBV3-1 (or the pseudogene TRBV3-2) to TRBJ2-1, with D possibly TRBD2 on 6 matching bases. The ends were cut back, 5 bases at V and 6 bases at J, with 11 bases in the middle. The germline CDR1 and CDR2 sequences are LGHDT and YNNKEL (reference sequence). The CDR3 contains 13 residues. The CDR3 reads CASSSGLRNEQFF. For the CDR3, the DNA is TGTGCCAGCAGCTCGGGACTCCGCAATGAGCAGTTCTTC.

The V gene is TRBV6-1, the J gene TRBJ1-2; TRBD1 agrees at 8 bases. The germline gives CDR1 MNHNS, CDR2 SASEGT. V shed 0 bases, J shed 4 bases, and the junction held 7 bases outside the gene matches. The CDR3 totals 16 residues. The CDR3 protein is CASSEAGQGIIYGYTF. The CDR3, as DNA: TGTGCCAGCAGTGAAGCCGGACAGGGAATAATCTATGGCTACACCTTC.